Listed below are T cell receptor beta chains from one sample, sequenced in a study of CD8 T cells in Susac syndrome. TCRdb itself ran the immunoSEQ multiplex PCR reads through MiXCR, one entry per CDR3 protein. The profile shows about 210,000 distinct CDR3 sequences, 85% to 95% of them singletons. Sequenced sample: CD4+ T cells from PBMCs. The receptors shown here come from a human donor with multiple sclerosis. Each CDR3 is given with its conserved first and last residue. A D gene is named only where the DNA matches it firmly. Some rows mark clone size as missing; the rest say once, few, many or name a class of expanded clone.

clone size: .; J gene: TRBJ1-2; D gene: .; V gene: TRBV7-2; CDR3 protein: CASSLGVEGYTF; CDR3 DNA: TGTGCCAGCAGCTTAGGGGTAGAGGGCTACACCTTC
clone size: .; J gene: TRBJ2-1; D gene: .; V gene: TRBV5-4; CDR3 protein: CASSQGLFEQFF; CDR3 DNA: TGTGCCAGCAGCCAAGGACTTTTCGAGCAGTTCTTC
clone size: .; J gene: TRBJ1-1; D gene: .; V gene: TRBV29-1; CDR3 protein: CSVALEANTEAFF; CDR3 DNA: TGCAGCGTTGCCCTTGAGGCGAACACTGAAGCTTTCTTT
clone size: once; J gene: TRBJ1-6; D gene: .; V gene: TRBV20-1; CDR3 protein: CSAIGPINSPLHF; CDR3 DNA: TGCAGTGCTATCGGTCCGATTAATTCACCCCTCCACTTT
clone size: once; J gene: TRBJ2-5; D gene: .; V gene: TRBV3-1; CDR3 protein: CASSQQGQETQYF; CDR3 DNA: TGTGCCAGCAGCCAACAGGGCCAAGAGACCCAGTACTTC
clone size: .; J gene: TRBJ2-3; D gene: TRBD1; V gene: TRBV30; CDR3 protein: CAWRSGGANTQYF; CDR3 DNA: TGTGCCTGGAGATCAGGGGGCGCGAATACGCAGTATTTT
clone size: once; J gene: TRBJ1-2; D gene: TRBD1; V gene: TRBV29-1; CDR3 protein: CSAGDRRESGYTF; CDR3 DNA: TGCAGCGCCGGGGACAGGCGAGAAAGCGGCTACACCTTC
clone size: .; J gene: TRBJ2-1; D gene: .; V gene: TRBV30; CDR3 protein: CAWGGDSTYNEQFF; CDR3 DNA: TGTGCCTGGGGCGGGGACAGTACTTACAATGAGCAGTTCTTC
clone size: .; J gene: TRBJ1-1; D gene: .; V gene: TRBV2; CDR3 protein: CASSWATEAFF; CDR3 DNA: TGTGCCAGCTCTTGGGCCACTGAAGCTTTCTTT
clone size: .; J gene: TRBJ2-5; D gene: .; V gene: TRBV29-1; CDR3 protein: CSVTPPGKGETQYF; CDR3 DNA: TGCAGCGTCACTCCCCCGGGAAAGGGGGAGACCCAGTACTTC
clone size: .; J gene: TRBJ2-2; D gene: .; V gene: TRBV11-3; CDR3 protein: CASSRQITGELFF; CDR3 DNA: TGTGCCAGCAGCCGACAGATCACCGGGGAGCTGTTTTTT
clone size: .; J gene: TRBJ2-1; D gene: .; V gene: TRBV7-3; CDR3 protein: CASSPTSAGTGEQFF; CDR3 DNA: TGTGCCAGCAGCCCGACTAGCGCGGGGACAGGGGAGCAGTTCTTC
clone size: once; J gene: TRBJ1-5; D gene: TRBD1; V gene: TRBV29-1; CDR3 protein: CSVRTGEGNQPQHF; CDR3 DNA: TGCAGCGTGAGGACAGGGGAGGGCAATCAGCCCCAGCATTTT
clone size: .; J gene: TRBJ2-7; D gene: .; V gene: TRBV5-1; CDR3 protein: CASSLTGKNIHEQYF; CDR3 DNA: TGCGCCAGCAGCCTTACAGGGAAAAATATCCACGAGCAGTACTTC
clone size: .; J gene: TRBJ2-7; D gene: .; V gene: TRBV27; CDR3 protein: CASSFFNSYEQYF; CDR3 DNA: TGTGCCAGCAGTTTTTTTAACTCCTACGAGCAGTACTTC
clone size: .; J gene: TRBJ1-1; D gene: TRBD1; V gene: TRBV12-5; CDR3 protein: CASGLGRGAEAFF; CDR3 DNA: TGTGCTAGTGGTTTGGGCAGGGGGGCTGAAGCTTTCTTT
clone size: .; J gene: TRBJ2-1; D gene: .; V gene: TRBV3-1; CDR3 protein: CASSQVPSEQFF; CDR3 DNA: TGTGCCAGCAGCCAAGTTCCCAGTGAGCAGTTCTTC
clone size: once; J gene: TRBJ1-2; D gene: .; V gene: TRBV5-6; CDR3 protein: CASTFTNYGYTF; CDR3 DNA: TGTGCCAGCACCTTTACTAACTATGGCTACACCTTC
clone size: .; J gene: TRBJ1-2; D gene: .; V gene: TRBV30; CDR3 protein: CAWSVPGRSYGYTF; CDR3 DNA: TGTGCCTGGAGTGTACCCGGCCGCTCCTATGGCTACACCTTC
clone size: .; J gene: TRBJ2-5; D gene: TRBD1; V gene: TRBV20-1; CDR3 protein: CSADQGALQETQYF; CDR3 DNA: TGCAGTGCAGATCAGGGGGCTCTCCAAGAGACCCAGTACTTC
clone size: .; J gene: TRBJ1-2; D gene: TRBD1; V gene: TRBV3-1; CDR3 protein: CASSLRDSNYGYTF; CDR3 DNA: TGTGCCAGCAGCCTACGGGACAGTAACTATGGCTACACCTTC
clone size: .; J gene: TRBJ1-4; D gene: .; V gene: TRBV7-3; CDR3 protein: CASSLGPPEKLFF; CDR3 DNA: TGTGCCAGCAGCTTAGGGCCACCAGAAAAACTGTTTTTT
clone size: .; J gene: TRBJ2-3; D gene: TRBD2; V gene: TRBV9; CDR3 protein: CASSVDSGGTDTQYF; CDR3 DNA: TGTGCCAGCAGCGTAGATAGCGGGGGAACAGATACGCAGTATTTT
clone size: once; J gene: TRBJ2-4; D gene: .; V gene: TRBV10-3; CDR3 protein: CAIRGDQSDIQYF; CDR3 DNA: TGTGCCATCAGGGGAGATCAGTCGGACATTCAGTACTTC
clone size: .; J gene: TRBJ2-1; D gene: TRBD1; V gene: TRBV29-1; CDR3 protein: CSVESGTGYSEQFF; CDR3 DNA: TGCAGCGTTGAATCCGGGACAGGGTATAGTGAGCAGTTCTTC
clone size: .; J gene: TRBJ2-7; D gene: .; V gene: TRBV20-1; CDR3 protein: CSALMSGRTYEQYF; CDR3 DNA: TGCAGTGCTCTAATGAGCGGCCGGACCTACGAGCAGTACTTC
clone size: .; J gene: TRBJ1-1; D gene: .; V gene: TRBV5-1; CDR3 protein: CASSTDTGRAFF; CDR3 DNA: TGCGCCAGCAGCACTGACACAGGTCGGGCTTTCTTT
clone size: .; J gene: TRBJ2-3; D gene: .; V gene: TRBV29-1; CDR3 protein: CSVARQGTDTQYF; CDR3 DNA: TGCAGCGTTGCAAGACAGGGCACAGATACGCAGTATTTT
clone size: .; J gene: TRBJ1-6; D gene: .; V gene: TRBV20-1; CDR3 protein: CSARGGQGGLYNSPLHF; CDR3 DNA: TGCAGTGCTAGAGGGGGCCAAGGGGGTCTCTATAATTCACCCCTCCACTTT
clone size: .; J gene: TRBJ2-7; D gene: .; V gene: TRBV14; CDR3 protein: CASSQGTVTYEQYF; CDR3 DNA: TGTGCCAGCAGCCAAGGTACGGTCACCTACGAGCAGTACTTC
clone size: .; J gene: TRBJ1-1; D gene: .; V gene: TRBV30; CDR3 protein: CAWSGVLNTEAFF; CDR3 DNA: TGTGCCTGGAGTGGAGTTCTCAACACTGAAGCTTTCTTT
clone size: .; J gene: TRBJ2-5; D gene: .; V gene: TRBV20-1; CDR3 protein: CSAPLGQETQYF; CDR3 DNA: TGCAGTGCGCCCTTGGGGCAAGAGACCCAGTACTTC
clone size: .; J gene: TRBJ2-5; D gene: .; V gene: TRBV4-2; CDR3 protein: CASSQAGETQYF; CDR3 DNA: TGTGCCAGCAGTCAGGCGGGGGAGACCCAGTACTTC
clone size: .; J gene: TRBJ2-7; D gene: .; V gene: TRBV30; CDR3 protein: CAWNPGVAEQYF; CDR3 DNA: TGTGCCTGGAATCCAGGGGTCGCCGAGCAGTACTTC
clone size: .; J gene: TRBJ2-2; D gene: .; V gene: TRBV7-3; CDR3 protein: CASSPSGTGLTGELFF; CDR3 DNA: TGTGCCAGCAGCCCCTCCGGAACAGGGTTAACCGGGGAGCTGTTTTTT
clone size: .; J gene: TRBJ2-7; D gene: .; V gene: TRBV15; CDR3 protein: CATSRVGESYEQYF; CDR3 DNA: TGTGCCACCAGCAGAGTGGGGGAATCCTACGAGCAGTACTTC
clone size: .; J gene: TRBJ2-5; D gene: TRBD2; V gene: TRBV20-1; CDR3 protein: CSAQAVAGVGETQYF; CDR3 DNA: TGCAGTGCTCAGGCTGTAGCGGGGGTTGGGGAGACCCAGTACTTC
clone size: .; J gene: TRBJ1-1; D gene: .; V gene: TRBV29-1; CDR3 protein: CSVARPNTEAFF; CDR3 DNA: TGCAGCGTTGCAAGGCCGAACACTGAAGCTTTCTTT